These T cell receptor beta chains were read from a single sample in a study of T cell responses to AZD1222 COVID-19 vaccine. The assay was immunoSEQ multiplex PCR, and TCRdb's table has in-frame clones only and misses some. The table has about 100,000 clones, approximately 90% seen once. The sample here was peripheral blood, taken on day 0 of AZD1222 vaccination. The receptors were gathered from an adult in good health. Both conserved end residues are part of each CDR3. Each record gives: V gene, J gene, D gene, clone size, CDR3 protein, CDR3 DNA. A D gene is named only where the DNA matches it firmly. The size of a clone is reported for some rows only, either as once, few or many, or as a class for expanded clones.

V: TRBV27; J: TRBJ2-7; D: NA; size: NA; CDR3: CASRPGTQVVLAEQYF; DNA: TGTGCCAGCAGGCCCGGGACTCAGGTGGTGTTGGCCGAGCAGTACTTC
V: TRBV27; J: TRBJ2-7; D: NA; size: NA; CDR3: CASSTYEQYF; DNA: TGTGCCAGCAGTACCTACGAGCAGTACTTC
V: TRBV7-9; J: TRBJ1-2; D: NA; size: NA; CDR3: CASNGHPSLNYGYTF; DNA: TGTGCCAGCAACGGACACCCGAGTCTTAACTATGGCTACACCTTC
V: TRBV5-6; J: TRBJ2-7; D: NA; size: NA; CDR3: CASSQSSYEQYF; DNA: TGTGCCAGCAGCCAAAGCTCCTACGAGCAGTACTTC
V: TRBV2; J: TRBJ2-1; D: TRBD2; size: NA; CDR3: CASSNIASGGRYEQFF; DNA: TGTGCCAGCAGTAATATAGCTAGCGGGGGGAGGTATGAGCAGTTCTTC
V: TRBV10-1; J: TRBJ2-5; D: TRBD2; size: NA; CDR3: CASRGAGTSGGQETQYF; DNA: TGCGCCAGCAGGGGAGCGGGGACTAGCGGGGGGCAAGAGACCCAGTACTTC
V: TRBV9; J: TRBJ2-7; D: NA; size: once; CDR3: CASSGTGTAYGEQYF; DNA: TGTGCCAGCAGCGGAACGGGGACTGCGTATGGCGAGCAGTACTTC
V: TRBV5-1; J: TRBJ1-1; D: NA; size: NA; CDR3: CASSLPEVGTEAFF; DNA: TGCGCCAGCAGCCTGCCAGAGGTTGGAACTGAAGCTTTCTTT
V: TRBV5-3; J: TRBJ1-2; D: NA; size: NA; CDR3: CARSLEEGLDYGYTF; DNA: TGTGCCAGAAGCTTGGAGGAGGGTTTGGACTATGGCTACACCTTC
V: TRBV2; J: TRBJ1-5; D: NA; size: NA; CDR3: CASAWQNSNQPQHF; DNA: TGTGCCAGCGCGTGGCAGAATAGCAATCAGCCCCAGCATTTT
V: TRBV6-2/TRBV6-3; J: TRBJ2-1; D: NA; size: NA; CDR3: CASSPVRGQVNDEQFF; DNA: TGTGCCAGCAGCCCGGTTCGGGGCCAAGTAAACGATGAGCAGTTCTTC
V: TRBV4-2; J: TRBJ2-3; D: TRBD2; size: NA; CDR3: CASSQGSGEADTQYF; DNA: TGTGCCAGCAGCCAAGGTAGCGGGGAGGCAGATACGCAGTATTTT
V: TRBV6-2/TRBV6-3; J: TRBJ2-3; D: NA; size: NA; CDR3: CASSQGLTHTDTQYF; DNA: TGTGCCAGCAGTCAAGGACTAACCCACACAGATACGCAGTATTTT
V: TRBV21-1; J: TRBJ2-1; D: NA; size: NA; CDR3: CATWGRGFVNEQFF; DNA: TGTGCCACCTGGGGCAGGGGTTTTGTCAATGAGCAGTTCTTC
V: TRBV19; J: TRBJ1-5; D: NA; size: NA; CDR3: CASSIIGGAGQPQHF; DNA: TGTGCCAGTAGTATCATCGGGGGCGCGGGTCAGCCCCAGCATTTT
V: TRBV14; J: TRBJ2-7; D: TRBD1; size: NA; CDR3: CASSETGRVKYF; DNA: TGTGCCAGCAGCGAGACAGGGCGGGTTAAGTACTTC
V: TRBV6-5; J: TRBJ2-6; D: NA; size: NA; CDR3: CASRPGVSGANVLTF; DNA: TGTGCCAGCAGGCCTGGGGTCTCTGGGGCCAACGTCCTGACTTTC
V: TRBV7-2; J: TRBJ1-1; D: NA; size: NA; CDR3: CASSLYGSLNTEAFF; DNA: TGTGCCAGCAGCTTATACGGCAGCCTGAACACTGAAGCTTTCTTT
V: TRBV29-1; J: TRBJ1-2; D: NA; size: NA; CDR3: CSVLSDYGYTF; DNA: TGCAGCGTTCTATCCGACTATGGCTACACCTTC
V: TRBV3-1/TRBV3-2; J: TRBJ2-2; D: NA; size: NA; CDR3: CASSQVGGAGELFF; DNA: TGTGCCAGCAGCCAAGTTGGCGGGGCCGGGGAGCTGTTTTTT
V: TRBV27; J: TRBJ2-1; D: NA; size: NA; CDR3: CASMGFGYNEQFF; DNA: TGTGCCAGCATGGGTTTCGGATACAATGAGCAGTTCTTC
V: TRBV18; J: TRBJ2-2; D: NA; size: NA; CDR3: CASSPPGREGTGELFF; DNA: TGTGCCAGCTCACCACCGGGCAGGGAAGGGACCGGGGAGCTGTTTTTT
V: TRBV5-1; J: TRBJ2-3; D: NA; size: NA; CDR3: CASSLIGADTQYF; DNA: TGCGCCAGCAGCTTGATTGGGGCGGATACGCAGTATTTT
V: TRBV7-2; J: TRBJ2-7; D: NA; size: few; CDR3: CASSLPGKGEQYF; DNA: TGTGCCAGCAGCTTACCGGGGAAGGGTGAGCAGTACTTC
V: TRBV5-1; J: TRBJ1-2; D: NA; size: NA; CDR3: CASSGGSSNYGYTF; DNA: TGCGCCAGCAGCGGAGGCAGCTCTAACTATGGCTACACCTTC
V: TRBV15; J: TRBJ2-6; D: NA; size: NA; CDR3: CATSGDGPSGANVLTF; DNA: TGTGCCACCAGCGGGGACGGGCCCTCTGGGGCCAACGTCCTGACTTTC
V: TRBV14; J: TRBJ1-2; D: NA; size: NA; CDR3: CASSQQGRGGYTF; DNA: TGTGCCAGCAGCCAACAGGGTCGTGGTGGCTACACCTTC
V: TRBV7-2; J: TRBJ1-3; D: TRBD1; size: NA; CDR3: CASSSGQGRNTIYF; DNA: TGTGCCAGCAGCTCCGGACAGGGAAGAAACACCATATATTTT
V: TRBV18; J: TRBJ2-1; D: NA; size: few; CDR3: CASSLTGPGTSRNEQFF; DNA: TGTGCCAGCTCACTGACAGGGCCCGGTACTAGCAGGAATGAGCAGTTCTTC
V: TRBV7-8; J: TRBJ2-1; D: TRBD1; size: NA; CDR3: CASSRFTGDNEQFF; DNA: TGTGCCAGCAGCCGCTTTACAGGGGACAATGAGCAGTTCTTC
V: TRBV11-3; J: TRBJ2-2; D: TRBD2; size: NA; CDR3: CASSGSSGGQTGELFF; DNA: TGTGCCAGCAGCGGATCAAGCGGGGGGCAAACCGGGGAGCTGTTTTTT
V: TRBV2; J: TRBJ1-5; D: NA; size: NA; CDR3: CASSPILHQPQHF; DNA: TGTGCCAGCAGTCCGATCCTGCATCAGCCCCAGCATTTT
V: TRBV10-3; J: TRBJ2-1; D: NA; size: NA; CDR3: CAITRGNNEQFF; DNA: TGTGCCATCACTCGGGGGAACAATGAGCAGTTCTTC
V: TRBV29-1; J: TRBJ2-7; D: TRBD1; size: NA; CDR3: CSVGDRTYEQYF; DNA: TGCAGCGTTGGGGACAGGACCTACGAGCAGTACTTC
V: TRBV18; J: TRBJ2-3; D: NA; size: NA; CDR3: CASSVRQVEDTQYF; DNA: TGTGCCAGCTCTGTCAGGCAGGTGGAAGATACGCAGTATTTT
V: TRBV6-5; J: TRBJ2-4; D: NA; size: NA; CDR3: CASSFPDRVAKNIQYF; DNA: TGTGCCAGCAGTTTTCCCGACAGAGTAGCCAAAAACATTCAGTACTTC
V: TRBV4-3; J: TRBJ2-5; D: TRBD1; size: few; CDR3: CASSQDTGTGPETQYF; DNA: TGCGCCAGCAGCCAAGACACCGGGACAGGCCCCGAGACCCAGTACTTC
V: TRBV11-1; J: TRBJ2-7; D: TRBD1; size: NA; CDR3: CASSEGQSYEQYF; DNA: TGTGCCAGCAGCGAGGGACAGAGCTACGAGCAGTACTTC
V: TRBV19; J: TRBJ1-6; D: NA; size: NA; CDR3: CASSIAGEAWSPLHF; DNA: TGTGCCAGTAGTATTGCGGGGGAAGCTTGGTCACCCCTCCACTTT
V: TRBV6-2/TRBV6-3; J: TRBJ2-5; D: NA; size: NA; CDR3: CASSPFGGNRGWSRGRQGTQYF; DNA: TGTGCCAGCAGCCCATTCGGGGGTAACAGGGGTTGGAGTAGGGGACGGCAGGGAACCCAGTACTTC
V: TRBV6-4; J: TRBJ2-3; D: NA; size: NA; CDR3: CASSDFRGLSNTQYF; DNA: TGTGCCAGCAGTGACTTTAGAGGGTTGAGCAATACGCAGTATTTT